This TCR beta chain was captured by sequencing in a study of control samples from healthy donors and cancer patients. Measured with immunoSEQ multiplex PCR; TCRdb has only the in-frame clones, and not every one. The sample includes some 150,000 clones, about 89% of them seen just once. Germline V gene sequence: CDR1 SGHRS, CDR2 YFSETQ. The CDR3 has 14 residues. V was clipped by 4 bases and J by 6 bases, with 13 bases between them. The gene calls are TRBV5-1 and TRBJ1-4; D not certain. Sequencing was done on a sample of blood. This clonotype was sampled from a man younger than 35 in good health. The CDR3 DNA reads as TGCGCCAGCAGCATTCAGGATGCGCATGAAAAACTGTTTTTT. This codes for CASSIQDAHEKLFF.